The clone carrying this TCR beta chain showed up just once. Generated by immunoSEQ multiplex PCR, the TCRdb table keeps only in-frame clones and is missing some. The table includes around 20,000 clones, 80% to 90% detected once. The data stem from a study of T cell clones after liver transplantation. Overall study: Post-transplant blood was tracked for graft-donor-reactive T cell clones identified in a pre-transplant mixed lymphocyte reaction. Three of eight recipients were HCV-positive; others had non-autoimmune, non-viral indications. Blood was drawn pre-transplant, before withdrawal, and after full or failed withdrawal.

CDR1 is PRHDT and CDR2 is FYEKMQ in the germline V gene (reference sequence). This CDR3 spans 13 amino acids. Deletions cut 4 bases from V and 8 bases from J, with 12 bases between. Sequencing was performed on CD8+ T cells from blood, taken before liver transplant. V usage is TRBV13 and J usage is TRBJ2-1; the D is unclear. The source is a human donor who received a liver transplant. Here the CDR3 reads CASSSPPVYEQFF. The DNA for the CDR3 is TGTGCCAGCAGCTCCCCCCCAGTGTATGAGCAGTTCTTC.